Sequencing of this T cell receptor (beta chain) was carried out in a study of blood T cell repertoires in COVID-19. Across the whole study: From the United States, Italy and Spain came samples of acute and convalescent COVID-19.

As handled by the study authors: Estimated nucleated cell counts came from reference gene primer amplification. Assay: immunoSEQ multiplex PCR; the TCRdb copy retains only in-frame clones and omits some. That table furnishes V, J and clone size, whereas the DNA furnished D and trimming. The profile covers about 260,000 clones, with about nine tenths appearing a single time and roughly 0.95% taken by the ten largest. The V and J ends lost 3 bases and 9 bases respectively, with 26 bases between them. CDR1 is PRHDT and CDR2 is FYEKMQ in the germline V gene (reference sequence). CDR3 size: 17 residues. Participants classified as exposed had met a COVID-19 case within 2 weeks before study entry.

The specimen sequenced was PBMCs or T cells enriched from blood (not recorded which). The clonotype originates from a man aged 45-65 years who had been exposed to COVID-19. J is TRBJ1-1 and V is TRBV13; the D gene is possibly TRBD1 (5 bases). Here the CDR3 reads CASSFTLPPGGGLQAFF. CDR3 nucleotides: TGTGCCAGCAGCTTCACATTACCGCCTGGGGGGGGTTTACAAGCTTTCTTT.